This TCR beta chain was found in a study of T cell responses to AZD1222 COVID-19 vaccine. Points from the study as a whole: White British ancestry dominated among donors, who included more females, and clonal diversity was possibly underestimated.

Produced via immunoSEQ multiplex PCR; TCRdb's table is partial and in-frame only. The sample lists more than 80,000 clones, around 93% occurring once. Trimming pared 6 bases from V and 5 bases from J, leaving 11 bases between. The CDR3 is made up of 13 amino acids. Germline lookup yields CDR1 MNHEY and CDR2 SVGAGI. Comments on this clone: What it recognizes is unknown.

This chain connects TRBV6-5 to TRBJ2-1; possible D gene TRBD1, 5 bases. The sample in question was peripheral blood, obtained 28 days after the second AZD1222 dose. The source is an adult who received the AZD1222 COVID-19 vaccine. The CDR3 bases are TGTGCCAGCAGCGGAACAGGTGACAATGAGCAGTTCTTC. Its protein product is CASSGTGDNEQFF.